This TCR beta chain was identified during a study of blood T cell repertoires in COVID-19. Profiled with immunoSEQ multiplex PCR; TCRdb holds only in-frame clones, not every one. The sample includes 200,000 to 300,000 clones, 86% of them seen just once. Trimming took 5 bases from V and 1 from J, leaving 8 bases between them. The CDR3 loop spans 13 amino acids. Per the germline V gene, CDR1 is SGHTA and CDR2 is FQGNSA. This chain uses TRBV7-2 with TRBJ1-2; D is ambiguous. The TCR comes from a man aged 35 to 55 who had recovered from COVID-19. The sequencing input was peripheral blood. CDR3 region: CASSRPSNYGYTF. The DNA for the CDR3 is TGTGCCAGCAGCCGCCCCAGTAACTATGGCTACACCTTC.